This TCR beta chain was recorded in a study of identical twins. This CDR3 contains 17 residues. Germline V gene sequence: CDR1 KGHDR, CDR2 SFDVKD. V lost 3 bases, J lost 3 bases, and 17 bases lay in between. TCRdb analysed the 5' RACE reads with MiXCR anew, one entry per CDR3 protein. The data show roughly 710,000 distinct CDR3 sequences, with approximately 6.1% seen just once and 1.5% to 2% held by the top ten. The receptor's source is a young man in good health. This chain links TRBV24-1 with TRBJ2-1; D possibly corresponds to TRBD2 (6 bases). The specimen was naive T cells sorted from blood. In DNA form, the CDR3 reads TGTGCCACCAGTGATCCCCCCAACGGGGGACTCTACAATGAGCAGTTCTTC. Its protein is CATSDPPNGGLYNEQFF.